This T cell receptor (beta chain) was observed in a study of CD8 T cells in Susac syndrome. An amount of RNA that ranged from roughly 0.5 to 1 ug was reverse transcribed with random hexamers. Across 54 Vbeta and 13 Jbeta, immunoSEQ multiplex PCR amplified TCR beta CDR3. TCRdb ran MiXCR on the immunoSEQ multiplex PCR reads and lists one entry per CDR3 protein. The profile covers about 150,000 distinct CDR3 sequences, with approximately 94% appearing a single time and roughly 0.21% taken by the ten largest. The CDR3 runs 14 residues. The V and J ends lost 4 bases and 8 bases, in that order; junction bases with no gene match: 7. Germline values: CDR1 SSHAT, CDR2 FNYEAQ (reference sequence).

Specimen: CD8+ T cells from PBMCs. This clonotype originated in a human donor with multiple sclerosis. This chain connects TRBV7-7 to TRBJ2-1, with 8 bases that match TRBD1. CDR3 residues: CASSYRGNRDEQFF. The DNA of the CDR3 is TGTGCCAGCAGCTACAGGGGGAATCGGGATGAGCAGTTCTTC.